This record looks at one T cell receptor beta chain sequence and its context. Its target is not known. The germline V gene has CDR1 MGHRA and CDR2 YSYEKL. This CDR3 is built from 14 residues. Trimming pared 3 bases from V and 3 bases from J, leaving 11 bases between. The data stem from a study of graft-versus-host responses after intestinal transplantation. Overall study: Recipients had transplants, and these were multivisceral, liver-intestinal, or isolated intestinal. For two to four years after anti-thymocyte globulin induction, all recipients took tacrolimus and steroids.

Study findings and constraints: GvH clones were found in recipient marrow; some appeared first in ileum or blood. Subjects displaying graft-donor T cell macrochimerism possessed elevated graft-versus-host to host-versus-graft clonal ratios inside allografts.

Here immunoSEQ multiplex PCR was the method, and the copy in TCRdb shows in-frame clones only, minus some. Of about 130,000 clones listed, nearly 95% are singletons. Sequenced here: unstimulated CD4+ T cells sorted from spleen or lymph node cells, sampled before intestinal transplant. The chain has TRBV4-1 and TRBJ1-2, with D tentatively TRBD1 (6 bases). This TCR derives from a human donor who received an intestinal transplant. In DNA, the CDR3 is TGCGCCAGCAGCCACCTGGCAGGGGACTATGGCTACACCTTC. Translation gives CASSHLAGDYGYTF.